These T cell receptor beta chains were read from a single sample in a study of technical replicates of blood from a handful of donors. Clones were sequenced by immunoSEQ multiplex PCR, and TCRdb holds only the in-frame ones, with some missing. The repertoire holds 75,000 to 100,000 clones, with just under 95% as singletons. The material sequenced was T cells isolated from PBMCs. The receptors come from a human donor in good health. Each CDR3 is given with its conserved first and last residue. The order of the fields is V gene, CDR3 protein.

V gene: TRBV4-1
CDR3 protein: CASSQEGDSALGEQYF

V gene: TRBV5-4
CDR3 protein: CASSLEQGAYIQYF

V gene: TRBV7-8
CDR3 protein: CASSLARDRDQPQHF

V gene: TRBV7-2
CDR3 protein: CASSPLDRGRNEQFF

V gene: TRBV13
CDR3 protein: CASSLGRAGGEKLFF

V gene: TRBV30
CDR3 protein: CAWSVRGGEKLFF

V gene: TRBV7-9
CDR3 protein: CASSLTGSGNTIYF

V gene: TRBV7-9
CDR3 protein: CASSHDRNTIYF

V gene: TRBV9
CDR3 protein: CASSVHPIGVAGSYEQYF

V gene: TRBV6-1
CDR3 protein: CASSVGTGFNYGYTF

V gene: TRBV14
CDR3 protein: CASSQSTAPRGNYEQYF

V gene: TRBV5-6
CDR3 protein: CASSSGANYGYTF

V gene: TRBV4-1
CDR3 protein: CASSHRGQGNTEAFF

V gene: TRBV25-1
CDR3 protein: CASSEYGLHSGANVLTF

V gene: TRBV30
CDR3 protein: CAWEGQANSPLHF

V gene: TRBV29-1
CDR3 protein: CSVSDGSGEKLFF

V gene: TRBV7-9
CDR3 protein: CASSPERNYNEQFF

V gene: TRBV5-1
CDR3 protein: CASTGTGNTGELFF

V gene: TRBV5-1
CDR3 protein: CASSPRVAGPYEQYF

V gene: TRBV28
CDR3 protein: CASSQRARGLAYEQYF

V gene: TRBV11-1
CDR3 protein: CASSFPPPGLAGGADTQYF

V gene: TRBV27
CDR3 protein: CASSLASRAVPYEQYF

V gene: TRBV13
CDR3 protein: CASSSRGQYQETQYF